Included here is one T cell receptor beta chain sequence, with context. This clone has only one observation. This clone's antigen is unknown. No base quality information exists; no much larger clone differs at one position. The data were taken from a study of blood T cell repertoires in COVID-19 (TCRdb year 2020). Notes on the research overall: Samples covering the acute and convalescent phases of COVID-19 were provided by collaborators in the United States, Italy and Spain. The dataset comprised deeply sampled blood TCRbeta repertoires from subjects exposed to, actively infected with, or recovered from COVID-19. Samples were obtained from the ongoing ImmuneRACE study (first 160 participants) and from some 1,200 subjects provided by 6 global collaborators. HLA class I and class II types, where available, came from metadata supplied by the sample provider rather than from assay-based typing. The material from the prospective study consisted of cDNA or gDNA derived from T cells, B-cell-depleted T cells, or PBMCs. The repertoires were made available in a free public database intended to serve as a resource for research on the immune response to SARS-CoV-2. Nearly every sample came with metadata listing a de-identified subject ID, COVID-19 status, age in years and sex.

The CDR3 measures 14 amino acids from cysteine to phenylalanine. Just the 42-base CDR3 DNA is kept, in frame starting at base 1. Unmatched junction bases come to 9, with V trimmed by 6 bases and J by 5 bases. CDR1 ENHRY and CDR2 SYGVKD are derived from the germline V gene. Collaborating institutions collected whole blood in K2EDTA tubes following their own protocols. Collaborator samples were shipped for TCRbeta analysis as frozen whole blood, isolated PBMCs, or DNA extracted from either sample type. The full study reports these points: The amount of clinical and demographic metadata varied by source and participant and was provided uncurated.

The immunoSEQ Assay, a bias-controlled multiplex PCR, was used to amplify TCRbeta CDR3 regions from genomic DNA. As for the authors' bioinformatics: Within the assay, amplification of reference gene primers was used to estimate how many nucleated cells each sample contained. To quantify the absolute abundance of each unique TCRbeta CDR3 rearrangement, sequence reads were collapsed and filtered. For each sample, productive Simpson clonality was calculated as the square root of Simpson's diversity index over productive rearrangements. TCRdb retrieved this table from immuneACCESS and kept in-frame rearrangements only. Not all clones are present; in checked studies, unresolved V genes account for under half, and no reason is known for the remainder. V and J calls plus clone size are reproduced from that table; the DNA served to infer D and trimming. Here the sample has 200,000 to 300,000 clones; 84% occur a single time. Approximately 4% of the sample belongs to the ten largest clones.

The sequence joins TRBV10-3 to TRBJ1-1, with 7 bases matching TRBD1. The source material was peripheral blood. The TCR originated in a man between 60 and 75 years old with acute or convalescent COVID-19. The CDR3 region: CAISRQGYTTEAFF. Here is the DNA: TGTGCCATCAGCAGACAGGGATATACGACTGAAGCTTTCTTT.